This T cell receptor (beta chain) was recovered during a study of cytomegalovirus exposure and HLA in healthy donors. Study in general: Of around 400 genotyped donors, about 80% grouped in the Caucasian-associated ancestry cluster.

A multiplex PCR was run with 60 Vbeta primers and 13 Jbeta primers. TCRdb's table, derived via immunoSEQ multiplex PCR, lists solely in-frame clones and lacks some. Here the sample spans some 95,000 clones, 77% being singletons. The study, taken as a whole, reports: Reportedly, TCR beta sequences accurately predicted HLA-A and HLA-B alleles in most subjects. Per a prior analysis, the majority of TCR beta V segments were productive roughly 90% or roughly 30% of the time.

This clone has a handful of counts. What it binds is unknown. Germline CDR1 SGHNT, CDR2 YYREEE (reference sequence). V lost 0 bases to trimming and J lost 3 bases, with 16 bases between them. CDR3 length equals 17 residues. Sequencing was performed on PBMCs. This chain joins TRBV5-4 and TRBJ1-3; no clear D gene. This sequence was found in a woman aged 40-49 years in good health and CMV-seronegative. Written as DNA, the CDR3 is TGTGCCAGCAGCTTGGGTACGGCAGCGCAAAGTGGAAACACCATATATTTT. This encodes CASSLGTAAQSGNTIYF.